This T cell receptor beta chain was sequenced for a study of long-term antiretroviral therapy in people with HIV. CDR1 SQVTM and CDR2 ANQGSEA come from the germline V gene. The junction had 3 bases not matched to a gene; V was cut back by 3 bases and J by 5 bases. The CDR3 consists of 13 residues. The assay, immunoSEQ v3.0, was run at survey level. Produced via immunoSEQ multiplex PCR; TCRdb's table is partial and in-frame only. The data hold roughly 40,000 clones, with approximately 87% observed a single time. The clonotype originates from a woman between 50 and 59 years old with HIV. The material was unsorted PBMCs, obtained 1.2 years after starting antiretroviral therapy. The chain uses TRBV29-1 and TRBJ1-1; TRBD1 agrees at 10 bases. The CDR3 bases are TGCAGCGTTGAGGGACAGGGGAGAACTGAAGCTTTCTTT. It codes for CSVEGQGRTEAFF.